The present T cell receptor beta chain was sequenced within a study of blood T cell repertoires in COVID-19 (TCRdb year 2020). Background on the whole study: Samples covering the acute and convalescent phases of COVID-19 were provided by collaborators in the United States, Italy and Spain. The samples were drawn from the first 160 participants of the ongoing ImmuneRACE study and from 1,254 subjects provided by 6 global collaborators. Deeply sampled blood TCRbeta repertoires from subjects exposed to, actively infected with, or recovered from COVID-19 were included in the dataset. Where available, HLA class I and class II types were taken from metadata supplied by the sample provider and were not determined by assay-based typing. A freely available public database, intended as a resource for researchers studying the immune response to SARS-CoV-2, is where the repertoires were released. The sample metadata nearly always contained a de-identified subject ID, COVID-19 status, age in years and sex. The prospective study material was composed of cDNA or gDNA derived from T cells, B-cell-depleted T cells, or PBMCs.

TCRbeta CDR3 regions were amplified from genomic DNA by means of the immunoSEQ Assay, a bias-controlled multiplex PCR. The paper's data handling went like this. The number of nucleated cells in each sample was estimated by amplification of reference gene primers within the assay. To quantify the absolute abundance of each unique TCRbeta CDR3 rearrangement, sequence reads were collapsed and filtered. For each sample, productive Simpson clonality was calculated as the square root of Simpson's diversity index over productive rearrangements. In its TCRdb copy, this immuneACCESS table keeps in-frame sequences only and misses some clones. Where compared with another copy, unresolved V genes explain less than half of these, and the others have no known cause. V and J calls and clone size follow that table, whereas D and trimming were derived from the DNA. This sample is represented by hundreds of thousands of clones; about four fifths of them were singletons. The ten largest clones represent around 10% of the sample.

Broader findings and caveats from the paper: The quantity of clinical and demographic metadata differed by source and by participant and was supplied without curation.

Samples from volunteer blood donors who had recovered from COVID-19 were contributed by a second Seattle source. The collaborating institutions used their own protocols to collect whole blood in K2EDTA tubes. For TCRbeta analysis, collaborators shipped samples as frozen whole blood, isolated PBMCs, or DNA extracted from either of those sample types. As concerns this clone: The target of this receptor is not known. Within one base of it there is no much larger clone, and no base qualities were kept.

The origin of this receptor is a woman aged 50 to 65 who had recovered from COVID-19. Material for sequencing was peripheral blood.

The bases read TGTGCCAGCAGCGTAGATCTACTTAACTATGGCTACACCTTC. It codes for CASSVDLLNYGYTF. The sequence joins TRBV9 to TRBJ1-2, with no confidently assigned D gene. Looking up the germline V gene yields CDR1 SGDLS and CDR2 YYNGEE. Cut back by 0 bases and 1 base, the V and J ends lie 7 bases apart. From its cysteine to its phenylalanine, the CDR3 spans 14 amino acids. The entry retains the CDR3 DNA only, 42 bases that are in frame from base 1.